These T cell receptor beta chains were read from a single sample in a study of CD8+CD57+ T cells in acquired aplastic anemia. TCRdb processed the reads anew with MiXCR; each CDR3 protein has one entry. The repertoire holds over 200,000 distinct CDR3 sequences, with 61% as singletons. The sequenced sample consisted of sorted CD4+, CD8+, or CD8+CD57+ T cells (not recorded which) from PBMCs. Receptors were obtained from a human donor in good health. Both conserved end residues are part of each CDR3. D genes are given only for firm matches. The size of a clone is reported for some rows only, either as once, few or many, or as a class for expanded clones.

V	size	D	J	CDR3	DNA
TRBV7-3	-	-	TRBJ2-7	CASSLDSPGTYEQYF	TGTGCCAGCAGCTTAGACAGTCCAGGGACCTACGAGCAGTACTTC
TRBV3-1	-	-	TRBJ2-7	CASSQVFGDYEQYF	TGTGCCAGCAGCCAAGTCTTTGGGGACTACGAGCAGTACTTC
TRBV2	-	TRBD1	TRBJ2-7	CASSVSPGQGYEQYF	TGTGCCAGCAGTGTCTCACCGGGACAGGGCTACGAGCAGTACTTC
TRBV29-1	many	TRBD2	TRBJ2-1	CSVAAGNSYNEQFF	TGCAGCGTTGCAGCGGGGAACTCCTACAATGAGCAGTTCTTC
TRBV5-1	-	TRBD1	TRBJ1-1	CASRRDRGSANTEAFF	TGCGCCAGCAGACGTGACAGGGGATCGGCGAACACTGAAGCTTTCTTT
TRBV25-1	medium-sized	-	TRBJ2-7	CASSEFNLDRYF	TGTGCCAGCAGTGAATTCAACCTAGACCGGTACTTC
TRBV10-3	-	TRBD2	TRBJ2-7	CASQTSGVSNEQYF	TGTGCCAGCCAGACTAGCGGGGTAAGCAATGAGCAGTACTTC
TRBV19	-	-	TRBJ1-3	CASSKWRNTIYF	TGTGCCAGTAGTAAGTGGAGAAACACCATATATTTT
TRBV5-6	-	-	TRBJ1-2	CASSLGSGSHYGYTF	TGTGCCAGCAGCCTGGGTTCGGGCAGCCACTATGGCTACACCTTC
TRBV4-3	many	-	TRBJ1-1	CASSQDRANTEAFF	TGCGCCAGCAGCCAAGATAGGGCGAACACTGAAGCTTTCTTT
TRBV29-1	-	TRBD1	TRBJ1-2	CSAVTGTHYGYTF	TGCAGCGCCGTGACAGGGACCCACTATGGCTACACCTTC
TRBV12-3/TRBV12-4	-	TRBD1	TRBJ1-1	CASSGTGGRSGAFF	TGTGCCAGCAGCGGCACAGGGGGCCGTTCTGGAGCTTTCTTT
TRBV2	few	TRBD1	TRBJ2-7	CASSERQGPSRYEQYF	TGTGCCAGCAGTGAGAGACAGGGGCCTTCGAGGTACGAGCAGTACTTC
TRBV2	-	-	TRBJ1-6	CASSLGGARNNSPLHF	TGTGCCAGCAGTCTGGGGGGGGCTCGGAATAATTCACCCCTCCACTTT
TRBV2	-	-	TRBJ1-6	CASLGQPPSPLHF	TGTGCCAGCCTAGGCCAGCCCCCATCACCCCTCCACTTT
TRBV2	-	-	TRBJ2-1	CASRVMETDLKQFF	TGTGCCAGCAGAGTGATGGAGACAGATTTGAAGCAGTTCTTC
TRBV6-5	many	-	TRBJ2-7	CASSWGVGYEQYF	TGTGCCAGCAGTTGGGGGGTCGGCTACGAGCAGTACTTC
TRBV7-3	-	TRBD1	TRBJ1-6	CASSASGQGTSPLHF	TGTGCCAGCAGCGCCTCGGGACAGGGGACTTCACCCCTCCACTTT
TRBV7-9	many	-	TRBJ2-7	CASSHPGSYEQYF	TGTGCCAGCAGCCACCCGGGCTCCTACGAGCAGTACTTC
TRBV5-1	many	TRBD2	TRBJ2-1	CASSYTAGGPDEQFF	TGCGCCAGCAGCTATACAGCGGGAGGGCCCGATGAGCAGTTCTTC
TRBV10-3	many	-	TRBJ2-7	CAISSVSSYEQYF	TGTGCCATCAGTTCTGTGAGCTCCTACGAGCAGTACTTC
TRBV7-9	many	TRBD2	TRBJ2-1	CASSSPPGLGSYNEQFF	TGTGCCAGCAGCTCTCCTCCGGGACTAGGCTCCTACAATGAGCAGTTCTTC
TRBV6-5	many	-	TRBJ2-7	CASSFGQYSYEQYF	TGTGCCAGCAGTTTCGGACAGTACTCCTACGAGCAGTACTTC
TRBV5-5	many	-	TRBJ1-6	CASSPVGLDSPLHF	TGTGCCAGCAGCCCGGTGGGATTAGATTCACCCCTCCACTTT
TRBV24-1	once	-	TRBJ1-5	CATSDPGEPNQPQHF	TGTGCCACCAGTGACCCAGGAGAGCCCAATCAGCCCCAGCATTTT
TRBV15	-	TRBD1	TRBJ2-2	CATSPLDRRSTGELFF	TGTGCCACCAGTCCTTTGGACAGGAGGAGCACCGGGGAGCTGTTTTTT
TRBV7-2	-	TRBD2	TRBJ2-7	CASSDRDYQYF	TGTGCCAGCAGCGACCGGGACTATCAGTACTTC
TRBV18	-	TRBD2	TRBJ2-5	CASSPGLAGETQYF	TGTGCCAGCTCACCGGGACTAGCGGGAGAGACCCAGTACTTC
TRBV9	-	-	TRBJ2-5	CASSVDSLGTQYF	TGTGCCAGCAGCGTCGACAGCCTGGGGACCCAGTACTTC
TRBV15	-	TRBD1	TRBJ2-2	CATSTDPGGCANTGELFF	TGTGCCACCAGCACCGATCCAGGGGGCTGTGCGAACACCGGGGAGCTGTTTTTT
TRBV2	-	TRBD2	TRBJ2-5	CASPIAGERKTQYF	TGTGCCAGCCCTATAGCGGGAGAAAGGAAGACCCAGTACTTC
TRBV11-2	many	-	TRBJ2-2	CASSPRQETGATGELFF	TGTGCCAGCAGCCCACGACAGGAAACGGGGGCCACCGGGGAGCTGTTTTTT
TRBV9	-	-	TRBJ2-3	CASSAIANTDTQYF	TGTGCCAGCAGCGCCATAGCCAACACAGATACGCAGTATTTT
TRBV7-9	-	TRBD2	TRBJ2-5	CASSRTGGQETQYF	TGTGCCAGCAGCCGAACGGGGGGCCAAGAGACCCAGTACTTC
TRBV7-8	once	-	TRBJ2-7	CASSYSGQSYEQYF	TGTGCCAGCAGTTACTCCGGACAGTCCTACGAGCAGTACTTC
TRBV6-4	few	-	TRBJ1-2	CASSPQGTGGYTF	TGTGCCAGCTCACCTCAGGGAACGGGTGGCTACACCTTC
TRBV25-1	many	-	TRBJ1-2	CASHGGDGYTF	TGTGCCAGCCACGGGGGTGATGGCTACACCTTC
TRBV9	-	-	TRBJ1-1	CASSGGASPSGALF	TGTGCCAGCAGCGGCGGGGCATCCCCATCAGGGGCTCTCTTT
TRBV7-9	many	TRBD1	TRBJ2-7	CASSPRAGGLDEQYF	TGTGCCAGCAGCCCGCGGGCAGGGGGCCTCGACGAGCAGTACTTC
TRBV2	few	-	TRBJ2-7	CASSPVWGAYEQYF	TGTGCCAGCAGCCCCGTGTGGGGAGCCTACGAGCAGTACTTC
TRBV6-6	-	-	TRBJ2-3	CASSFLATPDTQYF	TGTGCCAGCAGTTTTTTGGCAACTCCAGATACGCAGTATTTT
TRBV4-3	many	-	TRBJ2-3	CASSQESTDTQYF	TGCGCCAGCAGCCAAGAAAGCACAGATACGCAGTATTTT
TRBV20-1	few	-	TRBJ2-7	CSARVGSSYEQYF	TGCAGTGCTAGAGTCGGGAGCTCCTACGAGCAGTACTTC
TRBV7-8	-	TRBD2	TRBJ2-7	CARTPLAGPGDEQYF	TGTGCCAGAACCCCCCTAGCGGGGCCCGGGGACGAGCAGTACTTC
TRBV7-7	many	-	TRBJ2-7	CASSQGKIYEQYF	TGTGCTAGTTCACAGGGTAAAATCTACGAGCAGTACTTC
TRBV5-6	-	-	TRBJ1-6	CASSRTWTANSPLHF	TGTGCCAGCAGCCGCACCTGGACGGCAAATTCACCCCTCCACTTT
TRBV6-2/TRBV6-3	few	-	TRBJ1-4	CASSYSRLSGEKLFF	TGTGCCAGCAGTTACAGTCGGCTGTCGGGTGAAAAACTGTTTTTT
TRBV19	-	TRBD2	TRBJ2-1	CASRGPAGEGVFF	TGTGCCAGTAGGGGGCCGGCGGGAGAAGGTGTGTTCTTC
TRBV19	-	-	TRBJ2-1	CASSVYRDSITYNEQFF	TGTGCCAGCAGCGTATACCGGGACTCCATCACTTACAATGAGCAGTTCTTC
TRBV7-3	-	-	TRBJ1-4	CASSLQSNEKLFF	TGTGCCAGCAGCTTGCAGTCTAATGAAAAACTGTTTTTT
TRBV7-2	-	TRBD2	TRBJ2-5	CASSSWGGFQETQYF	TGTGCCAGCAGCTCTTGGGGGGGGTTCCAAGAGACCCAGTACTTC
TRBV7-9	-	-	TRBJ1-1	CASSLTGLYTEAFF	TGTGCCAGCAGCCTGACAGGACTTTACACTGAAGCTTTCTTT
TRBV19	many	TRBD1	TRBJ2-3	CASRKTGGPDTQYF	TGTGCCAGTCGAAAAACAGGGGGCCCAGATACGCAGTATTTT
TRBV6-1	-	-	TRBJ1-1	CASSEDENTEAFF	TGTGCCAGCAGTGAGGATGAGAACACTGAAGCTTTCTTT
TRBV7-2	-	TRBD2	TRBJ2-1	CASSREGINNEQFF	TGTGCCAGCAGCAGGGAGGGGATAAACAATGAGCAGTTCTTC
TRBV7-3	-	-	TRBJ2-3	CASSLAPVFVLGLQAASTDTQYF	TGTGCCAGCAGCTTAGCACCGGTTTTTGTCCTGGGCCTCCAGGCTGCGAGCACAGATACGCAGTATTTT
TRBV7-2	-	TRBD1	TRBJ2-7	CASSLAPTGQGYEQYF	TGTGCCAGCAGCTTAGCCCCTACCGGACAGGGCTACGAGCAGTACTTC
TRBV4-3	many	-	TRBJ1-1	CASSQDSNMNTEAFF	TGCGCCAGCAGCCAAGACAGCAACATGAACACTGAAGCTTTCTTT
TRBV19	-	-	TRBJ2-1	CASRNRQGGHYEQFF	TGTGCCAGTAGAAACCGGCAGGGGGGCCACTATGAGCAGTTCTTC
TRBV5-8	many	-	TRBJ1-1	CASSLGISGPNTEAFF	TGTGCCAGCAGCTTGGGAATTTCGGGCCCGAACACTGAAGCTTTCTTT